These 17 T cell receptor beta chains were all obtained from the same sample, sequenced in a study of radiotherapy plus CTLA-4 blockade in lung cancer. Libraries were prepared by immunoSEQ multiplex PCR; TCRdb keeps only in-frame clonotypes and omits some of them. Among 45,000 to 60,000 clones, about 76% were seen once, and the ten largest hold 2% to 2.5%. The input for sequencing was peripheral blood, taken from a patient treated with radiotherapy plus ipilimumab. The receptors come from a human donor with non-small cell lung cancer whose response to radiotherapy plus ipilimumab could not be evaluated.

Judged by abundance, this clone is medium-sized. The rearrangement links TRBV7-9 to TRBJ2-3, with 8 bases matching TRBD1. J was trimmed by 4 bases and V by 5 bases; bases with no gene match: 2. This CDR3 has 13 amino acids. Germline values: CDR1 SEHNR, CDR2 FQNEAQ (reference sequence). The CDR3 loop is CASSSRGPDTQYF. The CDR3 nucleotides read TGTGCCAGCAGCAGCAGGGGGCCAGATACGCAGTATTTT.

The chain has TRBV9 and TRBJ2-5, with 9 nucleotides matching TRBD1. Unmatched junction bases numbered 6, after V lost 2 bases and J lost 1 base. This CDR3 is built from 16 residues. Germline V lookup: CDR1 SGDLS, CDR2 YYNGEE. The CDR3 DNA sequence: TGTGCCAGCAGCGTTGGGACAGGGCGCACCCAAGAGACCCAGTACTTC. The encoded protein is CASSVGTGRTQETQYF.

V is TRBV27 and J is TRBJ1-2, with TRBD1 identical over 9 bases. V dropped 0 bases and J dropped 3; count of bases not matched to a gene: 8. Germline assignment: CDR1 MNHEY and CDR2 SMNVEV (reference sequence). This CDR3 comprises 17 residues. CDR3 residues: CASSLSGNRGRDYGYTF. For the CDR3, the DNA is TGTGCCAGCAGTTTATCGGGGAACAGGGGGCGCGACTATGGCTACACCTTC.

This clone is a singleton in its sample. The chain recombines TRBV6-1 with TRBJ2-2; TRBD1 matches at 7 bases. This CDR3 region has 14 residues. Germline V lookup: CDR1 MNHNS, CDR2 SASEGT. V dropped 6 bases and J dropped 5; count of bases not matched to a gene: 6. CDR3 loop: CASSRQGVTGELFF. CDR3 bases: TGTGCCAGCAGCAGACAGGGCGTGACCGGGGAGCTGTTTTTT.

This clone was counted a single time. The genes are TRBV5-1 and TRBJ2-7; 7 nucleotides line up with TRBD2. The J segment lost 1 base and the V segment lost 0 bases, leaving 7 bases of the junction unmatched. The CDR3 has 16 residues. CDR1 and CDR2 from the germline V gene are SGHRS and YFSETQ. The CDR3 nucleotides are TGCGCCAGCAGCTTGGGCCCTAGCGGTAATTCCTACGAGCAGTACTTC. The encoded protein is CASSLGPSGNSYEQYF.

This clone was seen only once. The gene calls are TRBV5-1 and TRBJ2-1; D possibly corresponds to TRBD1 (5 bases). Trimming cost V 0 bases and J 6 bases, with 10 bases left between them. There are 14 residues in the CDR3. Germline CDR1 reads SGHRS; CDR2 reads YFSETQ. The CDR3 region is CASSLANRGNEQFF. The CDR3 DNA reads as TGCGCCAGCAGCTTGGCCAATAGGGGCAATGAGCAGTTCTTC.

The CDR3 sequence: CSARSGNTIYF. CDR3 coding DNA: TGCAGTGCGCGGTCCGGAAACACCATATATTTT. This sequence joins TRBV29-1 and TRBJ1-3; D remains ambiguous. CDR1 is SQVTM and CDR2 is ANQGSEA in the germline V gene. The CDR3 has 11 amino acids.

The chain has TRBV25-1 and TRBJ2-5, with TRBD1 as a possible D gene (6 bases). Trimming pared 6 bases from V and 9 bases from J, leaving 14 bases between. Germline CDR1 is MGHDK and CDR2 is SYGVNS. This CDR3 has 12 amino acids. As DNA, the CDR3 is TGTGCCAGCAGGGGTACAGGGATATCCCAGTACTTC. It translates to CASRGTGISQYF.

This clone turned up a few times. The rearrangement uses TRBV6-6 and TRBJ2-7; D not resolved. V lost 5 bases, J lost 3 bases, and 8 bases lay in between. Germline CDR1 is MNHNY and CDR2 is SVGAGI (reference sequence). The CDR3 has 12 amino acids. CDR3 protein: CASSGRFYEQYF. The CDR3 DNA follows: TGTGCCAGCAGTGGCAGATTCTACGAGCAGTACTTC.

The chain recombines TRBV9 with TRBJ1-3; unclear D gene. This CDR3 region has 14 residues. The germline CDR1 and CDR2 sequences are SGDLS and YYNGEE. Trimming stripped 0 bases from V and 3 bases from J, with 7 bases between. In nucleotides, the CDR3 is TGTGCCAGCAGCGTAGGTCCGGGTGGAAACACCATATATTTT. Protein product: CASSVGPGGNTIYF.

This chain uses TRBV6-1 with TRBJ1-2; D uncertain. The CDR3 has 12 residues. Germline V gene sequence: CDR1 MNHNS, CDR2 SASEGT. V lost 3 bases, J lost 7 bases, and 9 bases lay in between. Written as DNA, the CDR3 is TGTGCCAGCAGTGATGGCTCGCCTGGCTACACCTTC. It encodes CASSDGSPGYTF.

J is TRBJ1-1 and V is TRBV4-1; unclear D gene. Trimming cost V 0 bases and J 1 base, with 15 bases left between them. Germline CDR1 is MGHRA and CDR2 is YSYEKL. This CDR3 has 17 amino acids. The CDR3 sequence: CASSQDELPGRNTEAFF. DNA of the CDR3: TGCGCCAGCAGCCAAGACGAGCTCCCTGGGAGGAACACTGAAGCTTTCTTT.

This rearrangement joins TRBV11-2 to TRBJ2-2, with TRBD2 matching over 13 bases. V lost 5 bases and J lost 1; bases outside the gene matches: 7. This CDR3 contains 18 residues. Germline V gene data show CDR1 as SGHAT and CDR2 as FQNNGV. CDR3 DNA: TGTGCCAGCAGCGCCAGCCGACTAGCGGGAGGGAACACCGGGGAGCTGTTTTTT. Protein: CASSASRLAGGNTGELFF.

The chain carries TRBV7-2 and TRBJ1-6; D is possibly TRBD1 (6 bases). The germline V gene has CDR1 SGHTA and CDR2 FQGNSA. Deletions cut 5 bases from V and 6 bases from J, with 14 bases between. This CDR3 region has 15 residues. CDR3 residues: CASSRGRGINSPLHF. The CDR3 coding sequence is TGTGCCAGCAGCAGGGGTAGGGGGATTAATTCACCCCTCCACTTT.

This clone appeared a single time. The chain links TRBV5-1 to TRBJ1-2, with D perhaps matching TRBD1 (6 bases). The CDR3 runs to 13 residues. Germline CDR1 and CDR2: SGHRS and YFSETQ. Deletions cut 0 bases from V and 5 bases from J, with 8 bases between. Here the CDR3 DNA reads TGCGCCAGCAGCTTGGACAGGGCGTATGGCTACACCTTC. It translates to CASSLDRAYGYTF.

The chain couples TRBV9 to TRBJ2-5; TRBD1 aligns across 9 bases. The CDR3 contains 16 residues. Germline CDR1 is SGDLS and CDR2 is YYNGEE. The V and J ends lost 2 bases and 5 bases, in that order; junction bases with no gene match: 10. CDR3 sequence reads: CASSVGTGSVAETQYF. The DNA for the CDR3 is TGTGCCAGCAGCGTCGGGACAGGGTCTGTCGCGGAGACCCAGTACTTC. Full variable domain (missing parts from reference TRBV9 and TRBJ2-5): DSGVTQTPKHLITATGQRVTLRCSPRSGDLSVYWYQQSLDQGLQFLIQYYNGEERAKGNILERFSAQQFPDLHSELNLSSLELGDSALYFCASSVGTGSVAETQYFGPGTRLLVL.

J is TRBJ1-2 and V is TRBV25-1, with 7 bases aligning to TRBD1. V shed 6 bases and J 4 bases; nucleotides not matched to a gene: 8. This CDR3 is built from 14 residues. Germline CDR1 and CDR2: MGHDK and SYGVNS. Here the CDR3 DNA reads TGTGCCAGCAGGGGGTTGGGACAGACCTATGGCTACACCTTC. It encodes CASRGLGQTYGYTF.